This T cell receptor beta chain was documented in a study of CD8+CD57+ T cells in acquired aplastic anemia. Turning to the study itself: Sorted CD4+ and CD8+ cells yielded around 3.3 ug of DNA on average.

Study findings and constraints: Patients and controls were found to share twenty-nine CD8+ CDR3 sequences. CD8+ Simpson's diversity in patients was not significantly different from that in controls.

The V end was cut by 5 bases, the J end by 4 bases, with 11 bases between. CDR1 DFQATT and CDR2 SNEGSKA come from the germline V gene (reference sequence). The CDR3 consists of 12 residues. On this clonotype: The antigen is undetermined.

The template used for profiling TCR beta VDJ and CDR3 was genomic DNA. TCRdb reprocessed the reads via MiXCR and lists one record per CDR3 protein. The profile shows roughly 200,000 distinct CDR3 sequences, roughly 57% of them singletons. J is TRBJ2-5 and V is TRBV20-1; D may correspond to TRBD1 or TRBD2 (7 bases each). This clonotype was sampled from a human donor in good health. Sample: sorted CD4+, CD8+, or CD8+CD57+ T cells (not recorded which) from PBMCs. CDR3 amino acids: CSAPGGVETQYF. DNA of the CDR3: TGCAGTGCTCCAGGGGGGGTAGAGACCCAGTACTTC.